Here is one TCR beta chain with its context. CDR3 size: 15 residues. The V gene end was trimmed by 2 bases and the J gene end by 8 bases; junction bases not matched to a gene: 8. Germline V lookup: CDR1 SGHRS, CDR2 YFSETQ. This sample was taken from a study of T cell changes during pregnancy in multiple sclerosis. Assay: immunoSEQ multiplex PCR; the TCRdb copy retains only in-frame clones and omits some. This sample carries roughly 80,000 clones, roughly 93% of them seen once, and the ten largest clones take approximately 2.5%. The chain couples TRBV5-1 to TRBJ2-1; 9 nucleotides agree with TRBD1. This sample comprised peripheral blood, obtained in the second trimester of pregnancy. This clonotype was obtained from a female donor with multiple sclerosis, enrolled in a pregnancy study. CDR3 amino acids: CASSFWDRDDHEQFF. CDR3 nucleotides: TGCGCCAGCAGCTTTTGGGACAGGGATGATCATGAGCAGTTCTTC.